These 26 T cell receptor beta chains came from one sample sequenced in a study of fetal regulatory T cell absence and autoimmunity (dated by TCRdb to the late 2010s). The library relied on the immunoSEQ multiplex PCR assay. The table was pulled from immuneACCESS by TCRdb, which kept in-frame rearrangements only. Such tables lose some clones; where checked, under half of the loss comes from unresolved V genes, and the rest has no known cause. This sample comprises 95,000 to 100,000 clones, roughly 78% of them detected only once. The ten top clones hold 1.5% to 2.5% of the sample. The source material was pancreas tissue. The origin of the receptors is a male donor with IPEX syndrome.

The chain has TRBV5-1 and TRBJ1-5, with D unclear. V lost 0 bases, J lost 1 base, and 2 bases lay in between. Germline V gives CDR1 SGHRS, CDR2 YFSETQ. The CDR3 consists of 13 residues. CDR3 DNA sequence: TGCGCCAGCAGCTTGGCCAGCAATCAGCCCCAGCATTTT. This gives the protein CASSLASNQPQHF. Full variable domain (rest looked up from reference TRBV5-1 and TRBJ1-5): KAGVTQTPRYLIKTRGQQVTLSCSPISGHRSVSWYQQTPGQGLQFLFEYFSETQRNKGNFPGRFSGRQFSNSRSEMNVSTLELGDSALYLCASSLASNQPQHFGDGTRLSIL.

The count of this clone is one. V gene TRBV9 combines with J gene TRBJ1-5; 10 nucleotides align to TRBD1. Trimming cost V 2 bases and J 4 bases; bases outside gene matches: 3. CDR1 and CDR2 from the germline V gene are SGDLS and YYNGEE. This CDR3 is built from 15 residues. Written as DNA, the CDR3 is TGTGCCAGCAGCGTCCGGACAGGGGGTAATCAGCCCCAGCATTTT. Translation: CASSVRTGGNQPQHF. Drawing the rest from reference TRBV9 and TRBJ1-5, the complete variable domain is DSGVTQTPKHLITATGQRVTLRCSPRSGDLSVYWYQQSLDQGLQFLIQYYNGEERAKGNILERFSAQQFPDLHSELNLSSLELGDSALYFCASSVRTGGNQPQHFGDGTRLSIL.

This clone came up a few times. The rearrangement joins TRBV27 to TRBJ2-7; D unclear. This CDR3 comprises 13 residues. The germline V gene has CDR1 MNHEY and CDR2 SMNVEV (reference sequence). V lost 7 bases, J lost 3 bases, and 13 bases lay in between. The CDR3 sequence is CASMSRKGYEQYF. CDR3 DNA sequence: TGTGCCAGCATGTCCAGGAAAGGCTACGAGCAGTACTTC.

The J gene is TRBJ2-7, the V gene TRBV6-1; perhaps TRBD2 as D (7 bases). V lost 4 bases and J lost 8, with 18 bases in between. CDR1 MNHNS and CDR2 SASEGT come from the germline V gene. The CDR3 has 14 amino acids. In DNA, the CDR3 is TGTGCCAGCAGTGTAGGCGGGGGCGGTTTTAAGCAGTACTTC. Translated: CASSVGGGGFKQYF.

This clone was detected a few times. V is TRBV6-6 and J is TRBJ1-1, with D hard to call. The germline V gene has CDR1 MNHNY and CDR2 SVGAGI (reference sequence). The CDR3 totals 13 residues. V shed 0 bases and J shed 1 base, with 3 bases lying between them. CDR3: CASSYSANTEAFF. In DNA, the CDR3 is TGTGCCAGCAGTTACTCAGCGAACACTGAAGCTTTCTTT.

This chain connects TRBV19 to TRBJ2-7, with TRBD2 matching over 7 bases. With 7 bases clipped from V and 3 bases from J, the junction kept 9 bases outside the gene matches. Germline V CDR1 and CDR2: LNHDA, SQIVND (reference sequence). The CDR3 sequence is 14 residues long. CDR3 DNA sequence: TGTGCCAGTACCCCCAGCGGGGCCTTCTACGAGCAGTACTTC. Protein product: CASTPSGAFYEQYF.

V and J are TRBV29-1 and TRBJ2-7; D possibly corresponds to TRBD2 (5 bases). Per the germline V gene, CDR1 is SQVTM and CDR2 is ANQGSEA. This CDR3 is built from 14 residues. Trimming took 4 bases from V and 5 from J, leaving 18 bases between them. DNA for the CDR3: TGCAGCGTTGTTTTAGAGGGTAAGGGCGACGAGCAGTACTTC. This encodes CSVVLEGKGDEQYF.

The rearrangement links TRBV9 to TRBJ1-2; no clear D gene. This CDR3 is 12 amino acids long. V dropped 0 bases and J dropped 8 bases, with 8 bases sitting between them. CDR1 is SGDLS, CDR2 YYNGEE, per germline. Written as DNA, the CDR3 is TGTGCCAGCAGCGTAGGCGGCTGGGGCTACACCTTC. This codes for CASSVGGWGYTF. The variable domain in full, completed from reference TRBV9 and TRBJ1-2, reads DSGVTQTPKHLITATGQRVTLRCSPRSGDLSVYWYQQSLDQGLQFLIQYYNGEERAKGNILERFSAQQFPDLHSELNLSSLELGDSALYFCASSVGGWGYTFGSGTRLTVV.

The DNA for the CDR3 is TGTGCCAGCAGTGAATACGGGGGGCGAAACTATGGCTACACCTTC. Protein product: CASSEYGGRNYGYTF. This chain joins TRBV25-1 and TRBJ1-2; possible D gene TRBD1, 6 bases. The V and J ends lost 0 bases and 2 bases respectively, with 10 bases between them. The CDR3 covers 15 residues. CDR1 is MGHDK, CDR2 SYGVNS, per germline.

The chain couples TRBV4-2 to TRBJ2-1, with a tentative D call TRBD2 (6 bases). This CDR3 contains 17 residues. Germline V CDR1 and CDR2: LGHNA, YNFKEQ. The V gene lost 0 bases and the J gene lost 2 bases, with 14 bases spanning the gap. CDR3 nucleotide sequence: TGTGCCAGCAGCCAAGATGGAAGTAGCGGTCCCTACAATGAGCAGTTCTTC. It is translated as CASSQDGSSGPYNEQFF.

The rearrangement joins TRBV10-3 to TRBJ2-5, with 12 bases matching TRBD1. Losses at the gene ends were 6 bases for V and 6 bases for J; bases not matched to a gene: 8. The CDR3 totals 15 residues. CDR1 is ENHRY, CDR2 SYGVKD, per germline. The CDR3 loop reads CAISYWDRGRKTQYF. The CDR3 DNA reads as TGTGCCATCAGCTATTGGGACAGGGGGCGGAAGACCCAGTACTTC.

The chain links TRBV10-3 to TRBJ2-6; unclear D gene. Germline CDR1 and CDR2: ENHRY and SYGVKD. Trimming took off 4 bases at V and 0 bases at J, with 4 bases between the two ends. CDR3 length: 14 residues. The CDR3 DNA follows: TGTGCCATCAGTGGTCTCTCTGGGGCCAACGTCCTGACTTTC. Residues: CAISGLSGANVLTF.

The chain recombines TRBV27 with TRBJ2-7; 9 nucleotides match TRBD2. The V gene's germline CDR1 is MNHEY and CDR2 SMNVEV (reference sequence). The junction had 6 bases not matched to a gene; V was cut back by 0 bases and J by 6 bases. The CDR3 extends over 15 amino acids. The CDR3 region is CASSLSREGPLEQYF. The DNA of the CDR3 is TGTGCCAGCAGTTTATCGCGGGAGGGTCCCCTCGAGCAGTACTTC.

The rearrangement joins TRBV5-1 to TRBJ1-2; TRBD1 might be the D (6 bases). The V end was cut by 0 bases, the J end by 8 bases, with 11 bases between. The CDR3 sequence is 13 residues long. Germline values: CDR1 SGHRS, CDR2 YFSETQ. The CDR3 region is CASSLDRERGYTF. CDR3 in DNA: TGCGCCAGCAGCTTGGACAGGGAAAGAGGCTACACCTTC.

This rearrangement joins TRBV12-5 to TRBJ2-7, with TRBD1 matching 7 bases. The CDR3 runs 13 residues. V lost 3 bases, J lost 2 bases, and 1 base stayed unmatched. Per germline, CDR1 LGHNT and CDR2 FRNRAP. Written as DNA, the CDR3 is TGTGCTAGTGGTTTCGGACAGGCCTACGAGCAGTACTTC. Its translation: CASGFGQAYEQYF.

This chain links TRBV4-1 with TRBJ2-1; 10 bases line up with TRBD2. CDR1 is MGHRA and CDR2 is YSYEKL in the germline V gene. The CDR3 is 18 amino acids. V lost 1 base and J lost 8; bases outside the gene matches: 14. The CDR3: CASSQGIGSEREGHEQFF. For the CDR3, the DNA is TGCGCCAGCAGCCAAGGGATCGGTTCGGAGCGGGAGGGCCATGAGCAGTTCTTC.

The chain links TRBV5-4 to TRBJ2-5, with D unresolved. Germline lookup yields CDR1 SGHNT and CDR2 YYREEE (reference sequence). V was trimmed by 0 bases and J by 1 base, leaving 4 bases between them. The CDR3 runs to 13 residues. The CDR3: CASSLDIQETQYF. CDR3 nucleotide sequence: TGTGCCAGCAGCTTGGATATCCAAGAGACCCAGTACTTC. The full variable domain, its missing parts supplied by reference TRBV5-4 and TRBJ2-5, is ETGVTQSPTHLIKTRGQQVTLRCSSQSGHNTVSWYQQALGQGPQFIFQYYREEENGRGNFPPRFSGLQFPNYSSELNVNALELDDSALYLCASSLDIQETQYFGPGTRLLVL.

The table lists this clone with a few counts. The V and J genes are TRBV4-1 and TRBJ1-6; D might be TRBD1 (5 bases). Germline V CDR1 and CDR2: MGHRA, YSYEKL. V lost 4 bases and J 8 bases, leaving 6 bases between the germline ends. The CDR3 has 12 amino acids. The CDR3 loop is CASSPGDSPLHF. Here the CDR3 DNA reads TGCGCCAGCAGCCCGGGGGATTCACCCCTCCACTTT.

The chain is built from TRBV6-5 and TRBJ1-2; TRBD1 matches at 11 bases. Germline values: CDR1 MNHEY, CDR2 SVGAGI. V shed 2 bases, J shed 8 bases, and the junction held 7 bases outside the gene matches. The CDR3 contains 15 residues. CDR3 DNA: TGTGCCAGCAGTTACGGGACGGGACAGGGGGTGGGCTACACCTTC. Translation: CASSYGTGQGVGYTF.

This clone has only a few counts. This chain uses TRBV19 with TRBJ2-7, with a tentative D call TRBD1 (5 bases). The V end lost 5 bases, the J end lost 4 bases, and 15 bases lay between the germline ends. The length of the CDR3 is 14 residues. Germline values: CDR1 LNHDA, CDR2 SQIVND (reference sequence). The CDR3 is CASSGRGYGYEQYF. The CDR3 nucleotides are TGTGCCAGTAGTGGAAGGGGCTATGGGTACGAGCAGTACTTC.

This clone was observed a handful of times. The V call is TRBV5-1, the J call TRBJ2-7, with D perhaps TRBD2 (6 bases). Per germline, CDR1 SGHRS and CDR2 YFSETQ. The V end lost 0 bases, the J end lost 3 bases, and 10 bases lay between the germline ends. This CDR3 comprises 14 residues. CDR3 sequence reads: CASSLDPGGYEQYF. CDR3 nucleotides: TGCGCCAGCAGCTTGGATCCCGGGGGCTACGAGCAGTACTTC.

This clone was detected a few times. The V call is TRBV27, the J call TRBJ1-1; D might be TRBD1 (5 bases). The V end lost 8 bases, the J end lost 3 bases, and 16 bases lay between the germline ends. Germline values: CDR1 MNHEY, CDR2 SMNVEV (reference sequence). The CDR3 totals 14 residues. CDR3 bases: TGTGCCAGCTCCCTCGTGTGGGGGTACACTGAAGCTTTCTTT. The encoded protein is CASSLVWGYTEAFF.

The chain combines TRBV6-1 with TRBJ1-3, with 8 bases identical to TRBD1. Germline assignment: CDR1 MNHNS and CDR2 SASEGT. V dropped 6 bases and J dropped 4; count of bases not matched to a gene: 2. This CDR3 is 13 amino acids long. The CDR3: CASRWDRGNTIYF. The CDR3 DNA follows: TGTGCCAGCAGATGGGACAGGGGAAACACCATATATTTT.

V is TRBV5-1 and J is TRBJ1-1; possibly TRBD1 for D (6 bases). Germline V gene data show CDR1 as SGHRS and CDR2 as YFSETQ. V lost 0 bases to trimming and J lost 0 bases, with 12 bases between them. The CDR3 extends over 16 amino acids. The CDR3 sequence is CASSLATTGLNTEAFF. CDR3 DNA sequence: TGCGCCAGCAGCTTGGCCACTACAGGGCTGAACACTGAAGCTTTCTTT.

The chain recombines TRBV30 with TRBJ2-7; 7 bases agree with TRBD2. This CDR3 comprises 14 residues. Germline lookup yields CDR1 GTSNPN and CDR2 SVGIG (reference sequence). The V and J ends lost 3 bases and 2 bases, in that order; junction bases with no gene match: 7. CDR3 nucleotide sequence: TGTGCCTGGAGGAGGCTAGCGGTAGCCTACGAGCAGTACTTC. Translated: CAWRRLAVAYEQYF.

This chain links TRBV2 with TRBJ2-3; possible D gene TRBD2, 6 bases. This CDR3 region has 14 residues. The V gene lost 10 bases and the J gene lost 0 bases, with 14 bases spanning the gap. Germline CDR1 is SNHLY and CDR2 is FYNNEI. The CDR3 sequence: CATPGETSTDTQYF. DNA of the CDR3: TGTGCCACTCCGGGAGAAACTAGCACAGATACGCAGTATTTT.